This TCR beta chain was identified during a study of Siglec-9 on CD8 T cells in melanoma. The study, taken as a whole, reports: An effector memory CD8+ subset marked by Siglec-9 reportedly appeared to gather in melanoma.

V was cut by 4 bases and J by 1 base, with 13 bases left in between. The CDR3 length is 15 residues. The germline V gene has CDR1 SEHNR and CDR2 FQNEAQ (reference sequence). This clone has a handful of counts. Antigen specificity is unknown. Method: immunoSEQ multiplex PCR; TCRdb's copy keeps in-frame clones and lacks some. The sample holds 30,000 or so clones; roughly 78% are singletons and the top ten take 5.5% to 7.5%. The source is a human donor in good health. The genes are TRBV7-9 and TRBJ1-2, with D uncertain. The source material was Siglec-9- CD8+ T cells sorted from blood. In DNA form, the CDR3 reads TGTGCCAGCAGCTCGGACGGAGTCTATAACTATGGCTACACCTTC. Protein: CASSSDGVYNYGYTF.